This T cell receptor beta chain was documented in a study of blood T cell repertoires in COVID-19. For the study at large: Collection of acute and convalescent COVID-19 samples took place in the United States, Italy and Spain.

This clone was found a few times. A case of COVID-19 had been met by exposed participants within 2 weeks before study entry. The data were produced by immunoSEQ multiplex PCR, yet TCRdb's version contains in-frame clones alone and is incomplete. The table lists 290,000 or so clones, approximately 82% of them singletons. Trimming took 1 base from V and 6 from J, leaving 9 bases between them. Germline V gene data show CDR1 as SEHNR and CDR2 as FQNEAQ (reference sequence). The CDR3 loop spans 13 amino acids. The source material was PBMCs or T cells enriched from blood (not recorded which). This receptor was taken from a man in his forties who had been exposed to COVID-19. This chain uses TRBV7-9 with TRBJ1-1, with D maybe TRBD1 (6 bases). The chain's CDR3 is CASSLGAGAEAFF. CDR3 DNA sequence: TGTGCCAGCAGCTTAGGCGCAGGGGCTGAAGCTTTCTTT.